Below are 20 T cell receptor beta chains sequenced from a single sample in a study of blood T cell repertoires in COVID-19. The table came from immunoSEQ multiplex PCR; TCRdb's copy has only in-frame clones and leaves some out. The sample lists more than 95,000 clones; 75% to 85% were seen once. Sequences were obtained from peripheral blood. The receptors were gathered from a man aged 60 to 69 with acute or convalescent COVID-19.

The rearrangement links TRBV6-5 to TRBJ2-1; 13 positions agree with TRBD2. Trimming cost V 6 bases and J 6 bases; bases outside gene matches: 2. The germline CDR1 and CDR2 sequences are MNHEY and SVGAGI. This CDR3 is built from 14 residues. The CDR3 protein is CASRGTSGVNEQFF. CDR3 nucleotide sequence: TGTGCCAGCAGAGGGACTAGCGGGGTCAATGAGCAGTTCTTC.

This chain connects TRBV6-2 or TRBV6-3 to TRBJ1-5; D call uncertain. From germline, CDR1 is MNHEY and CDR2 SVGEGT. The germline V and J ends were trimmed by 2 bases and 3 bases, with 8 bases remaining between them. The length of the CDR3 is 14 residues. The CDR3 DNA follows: TGTGCCAGCAGTTACGGAGGTGACAATCAGCCCCAGCATTTT. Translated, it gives CASSYGGDNQPQHF.

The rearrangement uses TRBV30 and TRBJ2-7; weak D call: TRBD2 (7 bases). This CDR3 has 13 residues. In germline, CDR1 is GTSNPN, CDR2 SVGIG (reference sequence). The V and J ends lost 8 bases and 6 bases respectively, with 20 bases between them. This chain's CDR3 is CAGLGGAKGEQYF. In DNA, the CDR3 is TGTGCCGGACTTGGGGGGGCCAAGGGCGAGCAGTACTTC.

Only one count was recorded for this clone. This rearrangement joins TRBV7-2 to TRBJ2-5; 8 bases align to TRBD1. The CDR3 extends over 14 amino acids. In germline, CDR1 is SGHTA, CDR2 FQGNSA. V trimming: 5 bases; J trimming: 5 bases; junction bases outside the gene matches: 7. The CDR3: CASSPGQGVETQYF. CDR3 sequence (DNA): TGTGCCAGCAGCCCAGGACAGGGTGTGGAGACCCAGTACTTC.

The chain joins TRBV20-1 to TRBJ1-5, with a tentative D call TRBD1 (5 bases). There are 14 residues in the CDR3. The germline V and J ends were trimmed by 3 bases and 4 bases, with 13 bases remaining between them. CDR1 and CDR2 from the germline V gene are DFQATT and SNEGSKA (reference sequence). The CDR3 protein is CSASIGEANQPQHF. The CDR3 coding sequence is TGCAGTGCTAGTATAGGGGAGGCGAATCAGCCCCAGCATTTT.

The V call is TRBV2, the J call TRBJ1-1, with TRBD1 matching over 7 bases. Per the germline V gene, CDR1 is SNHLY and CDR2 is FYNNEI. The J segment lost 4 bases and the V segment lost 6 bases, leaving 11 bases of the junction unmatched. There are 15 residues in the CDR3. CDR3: CASREPRQGGTEAFF. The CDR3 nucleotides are TGTGCCAGCAGGGAACCTAGACAGGGAGGCACTGAAGCTTTCTTT.

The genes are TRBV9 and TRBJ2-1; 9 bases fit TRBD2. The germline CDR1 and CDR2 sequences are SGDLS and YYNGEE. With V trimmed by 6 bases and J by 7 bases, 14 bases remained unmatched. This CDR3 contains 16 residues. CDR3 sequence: CASTAGLAGDGNEQFF. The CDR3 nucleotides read TGTGCCAGCACCGCAGGCTTAGCGGGAGACGGAAATGAGCAGTTCTTC.

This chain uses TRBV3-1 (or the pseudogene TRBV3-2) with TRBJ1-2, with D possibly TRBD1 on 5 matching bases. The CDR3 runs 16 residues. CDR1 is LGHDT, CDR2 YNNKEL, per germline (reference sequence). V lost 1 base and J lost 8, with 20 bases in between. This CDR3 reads CASSQARSGGVEGYTF. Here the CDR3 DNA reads TGTGCCAGCAGCCAAGCCCGATCTGGGGGGGTAGAAGGCTACACCTTC.

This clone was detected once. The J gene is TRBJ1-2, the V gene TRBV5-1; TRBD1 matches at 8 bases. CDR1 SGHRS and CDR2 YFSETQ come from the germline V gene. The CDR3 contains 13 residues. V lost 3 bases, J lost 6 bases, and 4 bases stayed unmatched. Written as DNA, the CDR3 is TGCGCCAGCAGCTCGGGGGACAGGAATGGCTACACCTTC. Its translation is CASSSGDRNGYTF.

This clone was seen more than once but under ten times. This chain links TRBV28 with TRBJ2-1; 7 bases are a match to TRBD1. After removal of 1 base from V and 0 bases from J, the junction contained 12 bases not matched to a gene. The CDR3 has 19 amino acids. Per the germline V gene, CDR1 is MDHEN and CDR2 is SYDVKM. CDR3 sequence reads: CASSLSYGWGTVSYNEQFF. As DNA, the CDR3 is TGTGCCAGCAGTTTATCATATGGTTGGGGGACAGTCTCCTACAATGAGCAGTTCTTC.

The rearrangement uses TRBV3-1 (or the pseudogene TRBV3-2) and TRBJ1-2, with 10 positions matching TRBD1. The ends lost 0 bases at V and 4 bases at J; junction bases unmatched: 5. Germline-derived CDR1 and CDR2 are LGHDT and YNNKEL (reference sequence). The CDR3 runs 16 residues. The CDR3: CASSQEPGQGIYGYTF. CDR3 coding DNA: TGTGCCAGCAGCCAAGAACCGGGACAGGGGATCTATGGCTACACCTTC.

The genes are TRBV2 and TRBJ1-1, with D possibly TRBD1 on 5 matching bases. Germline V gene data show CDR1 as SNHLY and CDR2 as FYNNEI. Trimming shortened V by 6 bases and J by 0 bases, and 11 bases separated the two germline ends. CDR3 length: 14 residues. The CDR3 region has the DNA TGTGCCAGCAGCCTTACGACAGTGAACACTGAAGCTTTCTTT. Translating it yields CASSLTTVNTEAFF.

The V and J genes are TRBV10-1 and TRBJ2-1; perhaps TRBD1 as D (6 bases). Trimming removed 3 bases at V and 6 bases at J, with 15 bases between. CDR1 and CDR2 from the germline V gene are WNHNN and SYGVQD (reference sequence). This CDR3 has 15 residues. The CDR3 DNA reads TGCGCCAGCAGTGACCCGAGGGCAGGGGTCAATGAGCAGTTCTTC. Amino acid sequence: CASSDPRAGVNEQFF.

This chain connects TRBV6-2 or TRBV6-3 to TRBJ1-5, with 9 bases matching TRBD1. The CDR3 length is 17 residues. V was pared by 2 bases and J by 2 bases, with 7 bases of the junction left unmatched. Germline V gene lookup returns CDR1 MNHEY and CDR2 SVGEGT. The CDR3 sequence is CASSYAQGASRNQPQHF. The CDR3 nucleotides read TGTGCCAGCAGTTACGCACAGGGGGCGAGTCGCAATCAGCCCCAGCATTTT.

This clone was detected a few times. This CDR3 reads CASIAEGGGQYF. CDR3 sequence (DNA): TGTGCCAGCATCGCCGAAGGGGGGGGGCAGTATTTT. The rearrangement joins TRBV4-2 to TRBJ2-3; TRBD2 is a possible D gene (7 bases). The V end lost 7 bases, the J end lost 11 bases, and 16 bases lay between the germline ends. Per germline, CDR1 LGHNA and CDR2 YNFKEQ. The CDR3 sequence is 12 residues long.

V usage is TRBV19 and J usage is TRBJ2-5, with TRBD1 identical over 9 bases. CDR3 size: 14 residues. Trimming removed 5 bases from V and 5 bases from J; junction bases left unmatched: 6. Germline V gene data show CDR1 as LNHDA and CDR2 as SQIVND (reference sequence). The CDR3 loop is CASSQGQGAETQYF. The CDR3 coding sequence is TGTGCCAGTAGTCAGGGACAGGGTGCGGAGACCCAGTACTTC.

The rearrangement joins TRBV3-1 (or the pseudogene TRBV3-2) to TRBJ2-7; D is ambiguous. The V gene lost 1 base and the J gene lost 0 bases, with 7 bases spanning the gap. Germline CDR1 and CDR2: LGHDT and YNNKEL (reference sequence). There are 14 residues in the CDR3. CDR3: CASSQVFSSYEQYF. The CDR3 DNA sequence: TGTGCCAGCAGCCAAGTTTTCAGCTCCTACGAGCAGTACTTC.

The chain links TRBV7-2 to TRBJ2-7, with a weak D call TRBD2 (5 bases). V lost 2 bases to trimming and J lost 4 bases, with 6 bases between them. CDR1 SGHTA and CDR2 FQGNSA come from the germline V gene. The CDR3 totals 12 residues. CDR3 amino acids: CASSLRLYEQYF. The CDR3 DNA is TGTGCCAGCAGCTTAAGACTATACGAGCAGTACTTC.

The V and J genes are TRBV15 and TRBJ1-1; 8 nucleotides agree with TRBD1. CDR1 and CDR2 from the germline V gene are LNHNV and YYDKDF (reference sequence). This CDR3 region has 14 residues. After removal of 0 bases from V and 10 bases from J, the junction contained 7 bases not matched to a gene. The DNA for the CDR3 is TGTGCCACCAGCAGAGATTCCAGGGGGCGCTCAGCTTTCTTT. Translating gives CATSRDSRGRSAFF.

CDR3 in DNA: TGTGCCAGCAGTTCGGCGGGGACTAGCGGGAGTGAGACCCAGTACTTC. It yields the protein CASSSAGTSGSETQYF. The gene calls are TRBV5-6 and TRBJ2-5, with 14 bases identical to TRBD2. Germline CDR1 is SGHDT and CDR2 is YYEEEE. J gave up 5 bases and V 5 bases, and 8 bases lay outside the gene matches. The CDR3 is 16 amino acids.